The 2 T cell receptor beta chains given below trace back to one sample, sequenced in a study of cytomegalovirus exposure and HLA in healthy donors. The study ran its PCR with 60 Vbeta and 13 Jbeta primers. This table comes from immunoSEQ multiplex PCR, and its TCRdb copy is limited to in-frame clones, with some not included. This sample has approximately 190,000 clones, with 81% found just once. The sequenced material came from PBMCs. These TCRs come from a man aged 50-60 years in good health and CMV-seronegative.

V and J are TRBV6-5 and TRBJ2-7; 10 bases map to TRBD1. The V segment lost 6 bases and the J segment 5 bases; nucleotides outside the gene matches: 7. The CDR3 totals 14 residues. Germline V gene sequence: CDR1 MNHEY, CDR2 SVGAGI. The CDR3 is CASRRDRGGHEQYF. CDR3 DNA: TGTGCCAGCAGGAGGGACAGGGGAGGGCACGAGCAGTACTTC.

This chain joins TRBV9 and TRBJ2-1; TRBD2 matches at 9 bases. With 7 bases clipped from V and 7 bases from J, the junction kept 6 bases outside the gene matches. This CDR3 is built from 13 residues. CDR1 and CDR2 (germline): SGDLS, YYNGEE. This CDR3 is CASRGSGGNEQFF. In DNA form, the CDR3 reads TGTGCCAGCCGGGGTAGCGGGGGTAATGAGCAGTTCTTC. Supplemented by reference TRBV9 and TRBJ2-1, the full variable domain reads DSGVTQTPKHLITATGQRVTLRCSPRSGDLSVYWYQQSLDQGLQFLIQYYNGEERAKGNILERFSAQQFPDLHSELNLSSLELGDSALYFCASRGSGGNEQFFGPGTRLTVL.